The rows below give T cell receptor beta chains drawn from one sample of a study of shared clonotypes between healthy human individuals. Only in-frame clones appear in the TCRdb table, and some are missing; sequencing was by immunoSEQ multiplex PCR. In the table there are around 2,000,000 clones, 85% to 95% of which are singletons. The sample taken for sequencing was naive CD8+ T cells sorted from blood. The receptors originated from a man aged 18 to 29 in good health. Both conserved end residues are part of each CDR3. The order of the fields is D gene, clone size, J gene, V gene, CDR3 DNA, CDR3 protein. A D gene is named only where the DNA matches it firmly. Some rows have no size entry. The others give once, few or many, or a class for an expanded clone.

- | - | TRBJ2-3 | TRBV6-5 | TGTGCCAGCCGGAAAGGGGCTGTCCAGACGCAGTATTTT | CASRKGAVQTQYF
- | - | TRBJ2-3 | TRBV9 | TGTGCCAGCAGCGTAGATTCGTTCACAGATACGCAGTATTTT | CASSVDSFTDTQYF
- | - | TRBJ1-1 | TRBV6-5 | TGTGCCAGCAGTGTACGGGTTTACGATGAAGCTTTCTTT | CASSVRVYDEAFF
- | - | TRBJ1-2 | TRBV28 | TGTGCCAGCAGCAGAGGGGACTATGGCTACACCTTC | CASSRGDYGYTF
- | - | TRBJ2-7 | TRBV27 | TGTGCCAGCAGTTTAGGAGGAATGCGGGAGCAGTACTTC | CASSLGGMREQYF
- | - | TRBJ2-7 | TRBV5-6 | TGTGCCAGCAGCCCCCCGGGGGGCACCTACGAGCAGTACTTC | CASSPPGGTYEQYF
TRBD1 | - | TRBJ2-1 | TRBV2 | TGTGCCAGCAGTACGACAGGGGTTGAGCAGTTCTTC | CASSTTGVEQFF
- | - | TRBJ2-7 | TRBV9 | TGTGCCAGCAGCGTAGACGGAGTTTCGGACGAGCAGTACTTC | CASSVDGVSDEQYF
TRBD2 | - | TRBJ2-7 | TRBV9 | TGTGCCATTAGCGGGGGCCTTGAAGGCGAGCAGTACTTC | CAISGGLEGEQYF
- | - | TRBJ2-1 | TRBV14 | TGTGCCAGCAGCCAAGAAGGGCCGAGGGGCGAGGAGGCCTACAATGAGCAGTTCTTC | CASSQEGPRGEEAYNEQFF
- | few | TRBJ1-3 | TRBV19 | TGTGCCAGTAGTATAGTGCCGATTGGGACAAAGATCGGAAACACCATATATTTT | CASSIVPIGTKIGNTIYF